Presented here are 17 T cell receptor beta chains from one specimen sequenced in a study of blood T cell repertoires in COVID-19. Repertoires were generated with immunoSEQ multiplex PCR, while TCRdb's copy carries only in-frame clones and drops some. Seen here are tens of thousands of clones, around 87% observed once, and the top ten hold less than 7%. Sequencing was carried out using peripheral blood. Receptors were obtained from a man aged 55 to 70 with active or convalescent COVID-19.

This clone was detected only once. V is TRBV5-1 and J is TRBJ2-1; 8 nucleotides line up with TRBD2. Looked up from germline, CDR1 is SGHRS and CDR2 is YFSETQ. Unmatched junction bases numbered 9, after V lost 0 bases and J lost 7 bases. The CDR3 consists of 16 residues. The DNA for the CDR3 is TGCGCCAGCAGCTTGGGTGATGCGGGAGGCAGGAATGAGCAGTTCTTC. Residues: CASSLGDAGGRNEQFF.

The chain has TRBV5-1 and TRBJ2-5, with 8 nucleotides matching TRBD2. CDR1 is SGHRS, CDR2 YFSETQ, per germline. The CDR3 is made up of 16 amino acids. The V segment lost 0 bases and the J segment 4 bases; nucleotides outside the gene matches: 8. In nucleotides, the CDR3 is TGCGCCAGCAGCTTGGGAAGTAGCGGGGCGGCAGAGACCCAGTACTTC. Residues: CASSLGSSGAAETQYF.

This chain links TRBV15 with TRBJ2-1, with 7 nucleotides matching TRBD2. The CDR3 length is 15 residues. CDR1 and CDR2 (germline): LNHNV, YYDKDF (reference sequence). J was trimmed by 7 bases and V by 5 bases; bases with no gene match: 11. CDR3 in DNA: TGTGCCACCAGCGTAAACGGGGGGAAGGGTAATGAGCAGTTCTTC. Translating gives CATSVNGGKGNEQFF.

The J gene is TRBJ1-6, the V gene TRBV18, with 9 nucleotides matching TRBD1. Germline trimming cut 4 bases from V and 7 bases from J; bases unmatched to any gene: 8. The germline V gene encodes CDR1 KGHSH and CDR2 LQKENI. This CDR3 has 16 residues. CDR3 region: CASSLQQGAGNSPLHF. The DNA for the CDR3 is TGTGCCAGCTCACTACAACAGGGGGCCGGGAATTCACCCCTCCACTTT. Variable domain in full (rest from reference TRBV18 and TRBJ1-6): NAGVMQNPRHLVRRRGQEARLRCSPMKGHSHVYWYRQLPEEGLKFMVYLQKENIIDESGMPKERFSAEFPKEGPSILRIQQVVRGDSAAYFCASSLQQGAGNSPLHFGNGTRLTVT.

The table lists this clone with a few counts. The chain is built from TRBV30 and TRBJ1-3; 7 bases fit TRBD1. The CDR3 has 15 amino acids. From germline, CDR1 is GTSNPN and CDR2 SVGIG (reference sequence). V shed 0 bases and J 3 bases; nucleotides not matched to a gene: 5. The CDR3 reads CAWSVQGTVGNTIYF. The CDR3 DNA reads TGTGCCTGGAGTGTCCAGGGGACAGTTGGAAACACCATATATTTT.

The V call is TRBV15, the J call TRBJ2-3; TRBD2 matches at 10 bases. V was pared by 4 bases and J by 4 bases, with 11 bases of the junction left unmatched. The CDR3 sequence is 17 residues long. Germline V gives CDR1 LNHNV, CDR2 YYDKDF (reference sequence). The CDR3 DNA sequence: TGTGCCACCAGCAAGGACCAACCGGGACTAGCGTCAGATACGCAGTATTTT. Protein sequence: CATSKDQPGLASDTQYF.

The chain links TRBV23-1 to TRBJ1-1; no clear D gene. TRBV23-1 has ORF status, its function being uncertain. The CDR3 length is 15 residues. The V and J ends lost 4 bases and 6 bases respectively, with 18 bases between them. CDR3 nucleotides: TGCGCCAGCAGTCCCCCCGAGGGTAAAGGAGCTGAAGCTTTCTTT. Protein: CASSPPEGKGAEAFF.

This clone showed up just a few times. This chain joins TRBV21-1 and TRBJ1-1; the D call TRBD1 from the table was never checked on the DNA. TRBV21-1 is marked as a pseudogene. The CDR3 runs to 15 residues. The CDR3 bases are TGTGCCAGCAGCAAAGACAACAGGGAGAACACTGAAGCTTTCTTT. This sequence encodes CASSKDNRENTEAFF.

V is TRBV29-1 and J is TRBJ2-7; no clear D. This CDR3 is 12 amino acids long. V lost 0 bases and J lost 3, with 6 bases in between. Germline V gives CDR1 SQVTM, CDR2 ANQGSEA. This CDR3 is CSVEDPVYEQYF. Written as DNA, the CDR3 is TGCAGCGTTGAAGATCCAGTCTACGAGCAGTACTTC.

This clone has a handful of counts. J is TRBJ2-7 and V is TRBV5-5; TRBD2 aligns across 7 bases. Trimming cost V 0 bases and J 4 bases; bases outside gene matches: 7. This CDR3 spans 15 amino acids. Germline-derived CDR1 and CDR2 are SGHKS and YYEKEE (reference sequence). CDR3: CASSLDVSGRYEQYF. The DNA of the CDR3 is TGTGCCAGCAGCTTGGATGTTAGCGGGCGTTACGAGCAGTACTTC.

This chain connects TRBV5-4 to TRBJ1-2, with 7 nucleotides matching TRBD1. Germline values: CDR1 SGHNT, CDR2 YYREEE (reference sequence). With 2 bases clipped from V and 2 bases from J, the junction kept 6 bases outside the gene matches. This CDR3 contains 15 residues. The CDR3 spells CASSFSGTVNYGYTF. CDR3 bases: TGTGCCAGCAGCTTTTCCGGGACAGTAAACTATGGCTACACCTTC.

The chain joins TRBV5-1 to TRBJ2-3; D is possibly TRBD1 (6 bases). CDR1 and CDR2 from the germline V gene are SGHRS and YFSETQ. The CDR3 totals 14 residues. Deletions cut 4 bases from V and 3 bases from J, with 12 bases between. As DNA, the CDR3 is TGCGCCAGCAGCCCCAGGGGTGGTACAGATACGCAGTATTTT. This gives the protein CASSPRGGTDTQYF.

In DNA, the CDR3 is TGCAGTGGGCAGGGAGGGAATGAGCAGTTCTTC. Protein sequence: CSGQGGNEQFF. The chain has TRBV20-1 and TRBJ2-1; 7 positions agree with TRBD2. The V and J ends lost 7 bases and 7 bases, in that order; junction bases with no gene match: 4. The CDR3 totals 11 residues. Germline lookup yields CDR1 DFQATT and CDR2 SNEGSKA (reference sequence).

This clone was found a few times. The gene calls are TRBV7-8 and TRBJ2-3, with 10 bases aligning to TRBD2. Trimming at V came to 1 base and at J to 3 bases, leaving 4 bases not matched to a gene. Germline V gene sequence: CDR1 SGHVS, CDR2 FQNEAQ. The CDR3 consists of 16 residues. The CDR3 coding sequence is TGTGCCAGCAGCTTAGAGCCTAGCGGGGGAACAGATACGCAGTATTTT. Protein sequence: CASSLEPSGGTDTQYF.

In this sample, this clone turned up once. The chain carries TRBV19 and TRBJ1-6; 7 bases map to TRBD1. The CDR3 has 13 residues. The V gene end was trimmed by 6 bases and the J gene end by 14 bases; junction bases not matched to a gene: 10. Germline CDR1 and CDR2: LNHDA and SQIVND (reference sequence). The DNA of the CDR3 is TGTGCCAGTAGAGACAGGGAGTTGTCGGCCCTCCACTTT. This encodes CASRDRELSALHF. Together with reference TRBV19 and TRBJ1-6, the CDR3 gives the full variable domain: DGGITQSPKYLFRKEGQNVTLSCEQNLNHDAMYWYRQDPGQGLRLIYYSQIVNDFQKGDIAEGYSVSREKKESFPLTVTSAQKNPTAFYLCASRDRELSALHFGNGTRLTVT.

This chain joins TRBV4-2 and TRBJ2-2; 16 bases line up with TRBD2. J was trimmed by 4 bases and V by 1 base; bases with no gene match: 15. The CDR3 totals 22 residues. CDR1 LGHNA and CDR2 YNFKEQ come from the germline V gene. The CDR3 sequence: CASSQGMLKGLAGGPGTGELFF. The CDR3 DNA is TGTGCCAGCAGCCAAGGAATGCTTAAGGGACTAGCGGGAGGGCCGGGCACCGGGGAGCTGTTTTTT.

Only a few counts were recorded for this clone. The J gene is TRBJ1-1, the V gene TRBV6-2 or TRBV6-3; TRBD1 aligns across 7 bases. Trimming at V came to 2 bases and at J to 4 bases, leaving 10 bases not matched to a gene. The CDR3 loop spans 16 amino acids. Germline-derived CDR1 and CDR2 are MNHEY and SVGEGT. In DNA, the CDR3 is TGTGCCAGCAGTTACGAAGTCAGGGGGGCTTTCACTGAAGCTTTCTTT. This gives the protein CASSYEVRGAFTEAFF.